This is a list of T cell receptor beta chains from one sample in a study of shared clonotypes between healthy human individuals. Measured with immunoSEQ multiplex PCR; TCRdb has only the in-frame clones, and not every one. Here the sample spans around 600,000 clones, 90% to 95% being singletons. Sequences were obtained from naive CD8+ T cells sorted from blood. These receptors were obtained from a woman aged 30 to 39 in good health. Both conserved end residues are part of each CDR3. A D gene is named only where the DNA matches it firmly. Not every row has a clone size; where given, it reads once, few, many or a size class.

TRBD2	-	TRBJ2-7	TRBV7-6	TGTGCCAGCAGCCCGCAGGGGCTAGCGGGAGTTCGCCAGGGCGAGCAGTACTTC	CASSPQGLAGVRQGEQYF
TRBD2	-	TRBJ2-1	TRBV30	TGTGCCTGGAGTGTGTGGTTAGCGGGAGACTACAATGAGCAGTTCTTC	CAWSVWLAGDYNEQFF
TRBD1	-	TRBJ2-7	TRBV10-2	TGCGCCAGCAGTGAGCACAGGGGGTCTTCTTACGAGCAGTACTTC	CASSEHRGSSYEQYF
-	-	TRBJ2-7	TRBV5-4	TGTGCCAGCAGCTTGTCCGGGAGAGCGTCCTACGAGCAGTACTTC	CASSLSGRASYEQYF
-	-	TRBJ2-3	TRBV14	TGTGCCAGCAGCCAGGGGACGTGGCAGTATTTT	CASSQGTWQYF
-	-	TRBJ2-7	TRBV14	TGTGCCAGCAGCCAAGTTGGGGGCTACTACGAGCAGTACTTC	CASSQVGGYYEQYF
-	-	TRBJ1-1	TRBV19	TGTGCCAGTAGTAATGGACATTACACTGAAGCTTTCTTT	CASSNGHYTEAFF
-	-	TRBJ1-1	TRBV6-1	TGTGCCAGCAGTGATTGGTACACTGAAGCTTTCTTT	CASSDWYTEAFF
TRBD1	-	TRBJ2-7	TRBV28	TGTGCCAGCGGACAGGGGGCTTCCTACGAGCAGTACTTC	CASGQGASYEQYF
TRBD2	-	TRBJ2-5	TRBV28	TGTGCCAGCAGTTTCGAGGGAGGGATCCAAGAGACCCAGTACTTC	CASSFEGGIQETQYF
TRBD2	-	TRBJ2-3	TRBV11-2	TGTGCCAGCAGTTTGACTAGCGGGAGTTTAGATACGCAGTATTTT	CASSLTSGSLDTQYF
-	-	TRBJ1-4	TRBV5-3	TGTGCCAGAAGCTTCTCCACGGTCGGAGCAAATGAAAAACTGTTTTTT	CARSFSTVGANEKLFF
TRBD1	-	TRBJ1-3	TRBV7-8	TGTGCCAGCAGCTTAGGGCAGGGGGGCCTTTACTCTGGAAACACCATATATTTT	CASSLGQGGLYSGNTIYF
-	-	TRBJ2-2	TRBV9	TGTGCCAGCAGCGTAGATATGGACGGGGAGCTGTTTTTT	CASSVDMDGELFF
-	-	TRBJ2-5	TRBV28	TGTGCCAGCCTCGGGATGGGAGAGACCCAGTACTTC	CASLGMGETQYF
-	-	TRBJ1-1	TRBV25-1	TGTGCCAGCAGCCCGGTTGTGGGGAACACTGAAGCTTTCTTT	CASSPVVGNTEAFF
TRBD2	-	TRBJ2-5	TRBV7-6	TGTGCCAGCAGCCCTATCGGAGCGGGAGTTTTGGAGACCCAGTACTTC	CASSPIGAGVLETQYF
-	-	TRBJ2-7	TRBV27	TGTGCCAGCAGTCCTGGACAGGACTACTACGAGCAGTACTTC	CASSPGQDYYEQYF
TRBD2	-	TRBJ2-7	TRBV28	TGTGCCAGCAGTTTGACTAGCGGGGGTTACGAGCAGTACTTC	CASSLTSGGYEQYF
-	-	TRBJ1-1	TRBV7-9	TGTGCCAGCAGCTCAGGGTCTACGAACACTGAAGCTTTCTTT	CASSSGSTNTEAFF
-	-	TRBJ2-3	TRBV28	TGTGCCAGCGGGGCCGGGCAACAAAGAGCAGATACGCAGTATTTT	CASGAGQQRADTQYF
TRBD2	-	TRBJ2-1	TRBV7-7	TGTGCCAGCAGCGCTAGCGGGAGTTACAATGAGCAGTTCTTC	CASSASGSYNEQFF
TRBD2	-	TRBJ2-7	TRBV10-2	TGCGCCAGCATGGAACTAGCGGGACTTTCAGAGCAGTACTTC	CASMELAGLSEQYF
-	-	TRBJ1-1	TRBV7-9	TGTGCCAGCAGCCTGGGAGTCACTGAAGCTTTCTTT	CASSLGVTEAFF
-	-	TRBJ1-2	TRBV4-1	TGCGCCAGCAGCCAAGAAAATATGGGTGGCTACACCTTC	CASSQENMGGYTF
-	-	TRBJ2-7	TRBV19	TGTGCCAGTAGTAGCGGGACAGCTTACGAGCAGTACTTC	CASSSGTAYEQYF
-	-	TRBJ2-1	TRBV13	TGTGCCAGCAGCCCTATGACCCAGTCGGATGAGCAGTTCTTC	CASSPMTQSDEQFF
-	-	TRBJ1-3	TRBV19	TGTGCCAGTAGTATTGGAGCTAACTCTGGAAACACCATATATTTT	CASSIGANSGNTIYF
-	once	TRBJ2-2	TRBV19	TGTGCCAGTAGTTTCCAGGGGGGCGGGGAGCTGTTTTTT	CASSFQGGGELFF
-	few	TRBJ2-1	TRBV27	TGTGCCAGCAGTTTGAGGAGCTCCTACAATGAGCAGTTCTTC	CASSLRSSYNEQFF
TRBD1	-	TRBJ2-5	TRBV27	TGTGCCAGCAGTCCCTCGGGACAGGGAGGAGAGACCCAGTACTTC	CASSPSGQGGETQYF
TRBD1	-	TRBJ1-3	TRBV11-2	TGTGCCAGCAGCTTAGATCTAGGGACAGAATCAGGACACACCATATATTTT	CASSLDLGTESGHTIYF
-	-	TRBJ2-7	TRBV4-1	TGCGCCAGCAGCCAAGATACAGGGTGGGCCTACGAGCAGTACTTC	CASSQDTGWAYEQYF
-	-	TRBJ1-2	TRBV9	TGTGCCAGCAGCGGAACAGCAGATAACTATGGCGGCTACACCTTC	CASSGTADNYGGYTF
TRBD1	-	TRBJ2-7	TRBV7-9	TGTGCCAGCAGCCCGGGACAGGGGGCGAGCTCCTACGAGCAGTACTTC	CASSPGQGASSYEQYF
-	-	TRBJ2-7	TRBV27	TGTGCCAGCAGTATCGGTCCAAGAGGCGAGCAGTACTTC	CASSIGPRGEQYF
-	-	TRBJ2-2	TRBV7-6	TGTGCCAGCAGCCCCGGGACCGGGGAGCTGTTTTTT	CASSPGTGELFF
TRBD1	-	TRBJ1-2	TRBV2	TGTGCCAGCACTAGGACAGGGCATGGCTACACCTTC	CASTRTGHGYTF
-	once	TRBJ2-7	TRBV19	TGTGCCAGTAGTGGAGACAGCTACACATACGAGCAGTACTTC	CASSGDSYTYEQYF
-	-	TRBJ1-2	TRBV27	TGTGCCAGCAGTATCGACAGGCTGGGAGGCTACACCTTC	CASSIDRLGGYTF
-	-	TRBJ2-7	TRBV19	TGTGCCAGTAAGCGGTCAGGGTCTTACGAGCAGTACTTC	CASKRSGSYEQYF
-	-	TRBJ2-7	TRBV28	TGTGCCAGCAGTTTTGTCGGGAGCGACTACGAGCAGTACTTC	CASSFVGSDYEQYF
TRBD1	-	TRBJ2-1	TRBV11-2	TGTGCCAGCAGCGCGTCGGACAGGGGGCCTTACAATGAGCAGTTCTTC	CASSASDRGPYNEQFF
TRBD1	-	TRBJ2-7	TRBV28	TGTGCCAGCAGTTTTGGGACAGGGGGTACCTACGAGCAGTACTTC	CASSFGTGGTYEQYF
-	-	TRBJ1-5	TRBV28	TGTGCCAGCAGTTTATGGGCACTTGGGGGCAATCAGCCCCAGCATTTT	CASSLWALGGNQPQHF
-	-	TRBJ1-1	TRBV21-1	TGTGCCGCCCGGGGGGGCGCTTTCGTCGCTGAAGCTTTCTTT	CAARGGAFVAEAFF
TRBD1	-	TRBJ2-7	TRBV5-6	TGTGCCAGCAGCTCTTGGGGGACAGGGGGCCACGAGCAGTACTTC	CASSSWGTGGHEQYF
-	-	TRBJ2-3	TRBV19	TGTGCCAGCACCCCGGCCGGGACCCTTGGGACGCAGTATTTT	CASTPAGTLGTQYF
-	-	TRBJ1-1	TRBV7-9	TGTGCCAGCAGCCTAGAGACACGAGGGGAAACTGAAGCTTTCTTT	CASSLETRGETEAFF